Sequencing of this T cell receptor beta chain was carried out in a study of blood T cell repertoires in COVID-19. As for the study in general: Samples of COVID-19 (acute and convalescent) were obtained from the United States, Italy and Spain. Sources were T cells, B-cell-depleted T cells, or PBMCs; the material itself was cDNA or gDNA.

Under the authors' procedure: From reference gene primer amplification, estimates of nucleated cell counts were derived. Profiling relied on immunoSEQ multiplex PCR, and the TCRdb table lists in-frame clones only, not all of them. V and J calls and clone size are copied from that table; D and trimming were computed from the DNA. This table holds 150,000 or so clones, 75% to 80% found once. This clone showed up just a few times. Material for sequencing was peripheral blood. This TCR came from a woman in her forties or fifties with active or convalescent COVID-19.

The CDR3 DNA is TGTGCCAGCAGCCAAGGGGCATGGGAGGGACCATATGGCTACACCTTC. Its translation is CASSQGAWEGPYGYTF. The chain uses TRBV7-2 and TRBJ1-2; D perhaps matches TRBD1 (5 bases). Trimming cost V 5 bases and J 5 bases, with 21 bases left between them. In germline, CDR1 is SGHTA, CDR2 FQGNSA. The CDR3 extends over 16 amino acids.